This is a list of T cell receptor beta chains from one sample in a study of blood T cell repertoires in COVID-19. The data were produced by immunoSEQ multiplex PCR, yet TCRdb's version contains in-frame clones alone and is incomplete. This sample has a few hundred thousand clones; roughly 83% occur once, and the top ten carry roughly 1.6%. Source material: peripheral blood. The source of these receptors is a woman in her forties or fifties with acute or convalescent COVID-19. Each CDR3 is given without its conserved first and last residue. Size is omitted from some rows. Given values are once, few, many or a class for expanded clones.

J gene: TRBJ2-7
V gene: TRBV9
clone size: NA
CDR3 protein: ASSVGTGTYEQY

J gene: TRBJ2-1
V gene: TRBV5-1
clone size: NA
CDR3 protein: ASMGQLTSDEQF

J gene: TRBJ1-2
V gene: TRBV18
clone size: NA
CDR3 protein: ASSPPGTGENGYT

J gene: TRBJ2-7
V gene: TRBV9
clone size: NA
CDR3 protein: ASSPGTSGSYEQY

J gene: TRBJ2-5
V gene: TRBV19
clone size: NA
CDR3 protein: ASSERDRGETQY

J gene: TRBJ2-7
V gene: TRBV27
clone size: NA
CDR3 protein: ASRSRGGPSYEQY

J gene: TRBJ2-7
V gene: TRBV18
clone size: NA
CDR3 protein: ASSSTTGESYEQY

J gene: TRBJ1-2
V gene: TRBV6-5
clone size: NA
CDR3 protein: ASRARTGTYGYT

J gene: TRBJ1-6
V gene: TRBV28
clone size: NA
CDR3 protein: ASSFGGGIHNSPLH

J gene: TRBJ2-3
V gene: TRBV6-2/TRBV6-3
clone size: NA
CDR3 protein: ASSADSPDTQY

J gene: TRBJ1-4
V gene: TRBV5-1
clone size: NA
CDR3 protein: ASSLRGSDEKLF

J gene: TRBJ1-4
V gene: TRBV7-2
clone size: NA
CDR3 protein: ATGTGLEKLF

J gene: TRBJ2-7
V gene: TRBV27
clone size: NA
CDR3 protein: ASSLLRGGTPSYEQY

J gene: TRBJ2-1
V gene: TRBV9
clone size: NA
CDR3 protein: ASSARGGVESGEQF

J gene: TRBJ1-2
V gene: TRBV9
clone size: NA
CDR3 protein: ASSPTGRLSGYT

J gene: TRBJ2-7
V gene: TRBV19
clone size: NA
CDR3 protein: ASSPSGVAYEQY

J gene: TRBJ1-5
V gene: TRBV4-2
clone size: NA
CDR3 protein: ASSQEIQGNQPQH

J gene: TRBJ1-1
V gene: TRBV2
clone size: NA
CDR3 protein: ASSEGRGGTEAF

J gene: TRBJ1-4
V gene: TRBV5-1
clone size: NA
CDR3 protein: ASSLDRAGGERNEKLF

J gene: TRBJ2-7
V gene: TRBV7-6
clone size: NA
CDR3 protein: ASSLAGRSYEQY

J gene: TRBJ1-1
V gene: TRBV7-3
clone size: NA
CDR3 protein: ASSLLGGPTEAF

J gene: TRBJ1-4
V gene: TRBV5-1
clone size: NA
CDR3 protein: ASSLGQGFRNEKLF

J gene: TRBJ2-7
V gene: TRBV18
clone size: NA
CDR3 protein: ASSPRLAGGPDEQY

J gene: TRBJ1-3
V gene: TRBV7-9
clone size: NA
CDR3 protein: ASSLTGALGNTIY

J gene: TRBJ2-3
V gene: TRBV28
clone size: NA
CDR3 protein: ASRPPRGRALTDTQY

J gene: TRBJ1-4
V gene: TRBV27
clone size: NA
CDR3 protein: ASRKAVAVATNEKLF

J gene: TRBJ2-7
V gene: TRBV29-1
clone size: few
CDR3 protein: SVKVMDTKQY

J gene: TRBJ2-5
V gene: TRBV5-5
clone size: NA
CDR3 protein: ASSWVIGGVTQY

J gene: TRBJ2-3
V gene: TRBV5-5
clone size: NA
CDR3 protein: ASSLRGFTDTQY

J gene: TRBJ1-1
V gene: TRBV7-2
clone size: NA
CDR3 protein: ASSKRQGGNTEAF

J gene: TRBJ2-4
V gene: TRBV20-1
clone size: NA
CDR3 protein: SANERIAKNIQY

J gene: TRBJ1-2
V gene: TRBV2
clone size: NA
CDR3 protein: ASGGGAGYT

J gene: TRBJ1-1
V gene: TRBV25-1
clone size: NA
CDR3 protein: ASRRGRESEAF

J gene: TRBJ2-5
V gene: TRBV7-7
clone size: NA
CDR3 protein: ASSPTSAGEQETQY

J gene: TRBJ1-4
V gene: TRBV11-2
clone size: NA
CDR3 protein: ASSVDRANEKLF

J gene: TRBJ2-5
V gene: TRBV5-1
clone size: NA
CDR3 protein: ASSFQDQETQY

J gene: TRBJ1-6
V gene: TRBV5-1
clone size: NA
CDR3 protein: ASSPGQGGSPLH

J gene: TRBJ2-3
V gene: TRBV5-4
clone size: NA
CDR3 protein: ASSSATSGATDTQY

J gene: TRBJ2-5
V gene: TRBV5-1
clone size: NA
CDR3 protein: ASSFSGPRQAKETQY

J gene: TRBJ2-3
V gene: TRBV28
clone size: NA
CDR3 protein: ASSFGQYTDTQY

J gene: TRBJ2-4
V gene: TRBV10-3
clone size: NA
CDR3 protein: AIGGAENIQY

J gene: TRBJ2-1
V gene: TRBV10-3
clone size: NA
CDR3 protein: AIRDSSSYNEQF

J gene: TRBJ2-4
V gene: TRBV6-1
clone size: NA
CDR3 protein: ASSEAGRTGDIQY

J gene: TRBJ1-1
V gene: TRBV6-4
clone size: NA
CDR3 protein: ASSDSQQVRGTEAF

J gene: TRBJ1-6
V gene: TRBV19
clone size: NA
CDR3 protein: ASSIQDNSPLH

J gene: TRBJ2-1
V gene: TRBV18
clone size: NA
CDR3 protein: ASSPSALVLNEQF

J gene: TRBJ1-3
V gene: TRBV28
clone size: NA
CDR3 protein: ASSLSGLGNTIY

J gene: TRBJ1-5
V gene: TRBV6-1
clone size: NA
CDR3 protein: ASSDRTGFSNQPQH